One and the same sample provided the 28 T cell receptor beta chains below, sequenced in a study of spatial heterogeneity in lung cancer (dated by TCRdb to between 2018 and 2020). The paper as a whole reports these results and caveats: A correlation was observed between the number of expanded intratumoral alpha and beta TCRs and the tumor nonsynonymous mutation count.

The library relied on 5' RACE. TCRdb lists the instrument as NextSeq 500. Starting from the raw public reads, TCRdb applied fastp trimming at Q25, assembled clones with MiXCR and retained in-frame beta chains. Every CDR3 protein is listed once, alongside the most common genes and DNA of its rows. The sample table lists more than 10,000 distinct CDR3 sequences, about 6% of them with a count of one. 11% of the sample goes to the ten largest clones. The meaning of the sample's time point label: sample taken at primary tumor resection. No antigen has been assigned to these receptors. Sequenced here: lung tumor tissue, sampled at surgery. Receptor source: a female donor with early-stage non-small cell lung cancer.

The sample holds many counts of this clonotype. The library was prepared for alpha chains; this beta chain is a stray read, so its frequency means little. The gene calls are TRBV27 and TRBJ1-6; D gene ambiguous. Between the trimmed V and J ends, which lost 2 bases and 7 bases, there was a span of 12 bases. The CDR3 is 15 amino acids. CDR1 and CDR2 (germline): MNHEY, SMNVEV (reference sequence). The CDR3 DNA sequence: TGTGCCAGCAGTTTACGGCCGGGCGGCAATTCACCCCTCCACTTT. Translated, it gives CASSLRPGGNSPLHF.

Ten or more counts support this clonotype. Since it is a stray read in a library aimed at alpha chains, this beta chain has a size that is not meaningful. This chain connects TRBV6-1 to TRBJ1-5, with TRBD1 matching 7 bases. This CDR3 has 16 residues. J lost 0 bases, V lost 4 bases, and 6 bases had no gene match. CDR1 is MNHNS and CDR2 is SASEGT in the germline V gene. The CDR3 DNA follows: TGTGCCAGCAGTGGAAACAGGGGCTCTAGCAATCAGCCCCAGCATTTT. This translates into CASSGNRGSSNQPQHF.

This clonotype has ten or more counts. Because this beta chain is a stray read in a library intended to capture alpha chains, its abundance should not be given much weight. The chain uses TRBV24-1 and TRBJ2-1; D tentatively reads TRBD1 or TRBD2 (5 bases each). CDR3 size: 15 residues. Germline V lookup: CDR1 KGHDR, CDR2 SFDVKD. Trimming removed 3 bases from V and 3 bases from J, with 11 bases in between. The CDR3 spells CATSDRDPYYNEQFF. CDR3 DNA: TGTGCCACCAGTGATCGGGACCCTTACTACAATGAGCAGTTCTTC.

This clonotype was found many times. This beta chain is a stray sequence in a library constructed for alpha chains; its clone size is not meaningful. V is TRBV7-2 and J is TRBJ2-1; D is possibly TRBD1 (6 bases). CDR1 SGHTA and CDR2 FQGNSA come from the germline V gene. Between the trimmed V and J ends, which lost 5 bases and 6 bases, there was a span of 17 bases. The CDR3 is 15 amino acids. The CDR3 coding sequence is TGTGCCAGCAGCCTCCGGGACCGAGGGGGCAATGAGCAGTTCTTC. Protein: CASSLRDRGGNEQFF.

This clonotype was picked up many times. This beta chain appears as a stray read in a library generated for alpha chains; its size is not informative. This chain joins TRBV5-1 and TRBJ1-2, with 7 bases that match TRBD1. V gave up 0 bases and J gave up 4 bases; unmatched junction bases: 6. CDR1 SGHRS and CDR2 YFSETQ come from the germline V gene. The CDR3 sequence is 15 residues long. Here the CDR3 DNA reads TGCGCCAGCAGCTTGGGGACAGGCAGCGGCTATGGCTACACCTTC. As protein: CASSLGTGSGYGYTF.

This clonotype was seen ten or more times. Because this beta chain is a stray read in a library intended to capture alpha chains, its abundance should not be given much weight. This CDR3 is CASSPRFGQGEEVTGANVLTF. The CDR3 DNA is TGTGCCAGCTCACCACGATTTGGACAGGGGGAAGAAGTTACTGGGGCCAACGTCCTGACTTTC. The chain combines TRBV18 with TRBJ2-6, with TRBD1 identical over 10 bases. CDR1 KGHSH and CDR2 LQKENI come from the germline V gene. With 1 base clipped from V and 2 bases from J, the junction kept 14 bases outside the gene matches. CDR3 length: 21 amino acids.

Ten or more counts support this clonotype. Within a library made for alpha chains, this beta chain is off target, and its count is uninformative. The V gene is TRBV7-9, the J gene TRBJ2-2, with a possible D match to TRBD1 (5 bases). The CDR3 covers 15 residues. V gave up 4 bases and J gave up 0 bases, with 9 bases separating them. CDR1 is SEHNR, CDR2 FQNEAQ, per germline (reference sequence). CDR3 amino acids: CASSSDIANTGELFF. Written as DNA, the CDR3 is TGTGCCAGCAGCTCGGACATAGCGAACACCGGGGAGCTGTTTTTT.

This clonotype was counted at least ten times. For a library built for alpha chains, this beta chain is a stray read; little rests on its size. The rearrangement links TRBV29-1 to TRBJ2-1; 8 positions match TRBD2. Germline V gene lookup returns CDR1 SQVTM and CDR2 ANQGSEA. This CDR3 has 19 residues. J lost 8 bases, V lost 4 bases, and 25 bases had no gene match. The CDR3 region is CSVVPPLRIGGDGWDEQFF. CDR3 nucleotides: TGCAGCGTTGTACCCCCGCTCAGAATCGGGGGGGATGGCTGGGATGAGCAGTTCTTC.

This clonotype is medium-sized (0.01 to 0.1%) in the sample. This beta chain is a stray read from a library made for alpha chains; its abundance is not meaningful. This chain joins TRBV2 and TRBJ2-7; D is ambiguous. The CDR3 covers 13 residues. Germline CDR1 SNHLY, CDR2 FYNNEI. V lost 4 bases, J lost 4 bases, and 11 bases lay in between. The CDR3 reads CASSVRQAYEQYF. In DNA form, the CDR3 reads TGTGCCAGCAGTGTTCGGCAGGCGTACGAGCAGTACTTC. Together with reference TRBV2 and TRBJ2-7, the CDR3 gives the full variable domain: EPEVTQTPSHQVTQMGQEVILRCVPISNHLYFYWYRQILGQKVEFLVSFYNNEISEKSEIFDDQFSVERPDGSNFTLKIRSTKLEDSAMYFCASSVRQAYEQYFGPGTRLTVT.

This clonotype was observed at least ten times. This beta chain is a stray sequence in a library constructed for alpha chains; its clone size is not meaningful. This chain uses TRBV7-9 with TRBJ2-7; a weak D match, TRBD1 (6 bases). The V end lost 3 bases, the J end lost 0 bases, and 15 bases lay between the germline ends. Germline CDR1 reads SEHNR; CDR2 reads FQNEAQ (reference sequence). CDR3 length equals 16 residues. The CDR3 region has the DNA TGTGCCAGCAGCTTCACCGGACAGAGCTTCTCCTACGAGCAGTACTTC. Protein: CASSFTGQSFSYEQYF.

This clonotype appeared many times. Since the library was made to target alpha chains, this beta chain is a stray read and its abundance is not meaningful. V usage is TRBV29-1 and J usage is TRBJ2-2; 7 bases match TRBD1. There are 13 residues in the CDR3. With 7 bases clipped from V and 4 bases from J, the junction kept 6 bases outside the gene matches. Germline lookup yields CDR1 SQVTM and CDR2 ANQGSEA. The CDR3 bases are TGCAGCGCGCCCCGACAGGGCACCGGGGAGCTGTTTTTT. Translating it yields CSAPRQGTGELFF.

The table lists this clonotype with many counts. One end of the junction varies from germline; a read error may be responsible. This beta chain turned up in a library designed for alpha chains; as an off-target read, its abundance says little. The V call is TRBV7-3, the J call TRBJ2-1; D is possibly TRBD1 (6 bases). The germline V gene encodes CDR1 SGHTA and CDR2 FQGTGA. The CDR3 sequence is 15 residues long. DNA of the CDR3: TGTGCCAGCAGTTTAACAGGGTGGGGTTACAATGAGCAGTTCTTC. Translating it yields CASSLTGWGYNEQFF.

Concerning this clonotype: This beta chain lies outside the target of a library built for alpha chains; its clone size means little. V and J are TRBV7-2 and TRBJ2-2; TRBD1 matches at 8 bases. The CDR3 length is 16 residues. After removal of 1 base from V and 5 bases from J, the junction contained 6 bases not matched to a gene. Germline V gives CDR1 SGHTA, CDR2 FQGNSA. CDR3 protein: CASSLGDRGGTGELFF. The CDR3 coding sequence is TGTGCCAGCAGCTTAGGAGACAGGGGCGGGACCGGGGAGCTGTTTTTT.

In its sample, this clonotype was seen many times. Because the library targeted alpha chains, this beta chain is an off-target read whose size means little. This chain joins TRBV11-2 and TRBJ1-3, with D hard to call. CDR3 length equals 12 residues. The V end lost 6 bases, the J end lost 0 bases, and 3 bases lay between the germline ends. Germline CDR1 reads SGHAT; CDR2 reads FQNNGV. CDR3 nucleotides: TGTGCCAGCAGTCCCTCTGGAAACACCATATATTTT. As protein: CASSPSGNTIYF.

Comments on this clonotype: This beta chain is off target for a library built for alpha chains, so its abundance means little. CDR3 bases: TGTGCCAGCAGCCCCAGGCCGGGCGTGCAACCGCTGAGTACGCAGTATTTT. Translation gives CASSPRPGVQPLSTQYF. The J gene is TRBJ2-3, the V gene TRBV11-2; D unresolved. The length of the CDR3 is 17 residues. Trimming left V 5 bases short and J 8 bases short, with 26 bases between. Per the germline V gene, CDR1 is SGHAT and CDR2 is FQNNGV.

This clonotype has only a few counts. The library was built for alpha chains, so this beta chain is an off-target read and its size means little. The V call is TRBV2, the J call TRBJ2-5; TRBD2 matches at 10 bases. Trimming removed 4 bases from V and 4 bases from J; junction bases left unmatched: 3. This CDR3 has 14 amino acids. Germline V gene lookup returns CDR1 SNHLY and CDR2 FYNNEI. CDR3 sequence: CASSVRTSGETQYF. CDR3 DNA sequence: TGTGCCAGCAGTGTTAGGACTAGCGGAGAGACCCAGTACTTC.

This clonotype was detected many times. The size of this beta chain means little, since it is a stray read in a library made for alpha chains. The rearrangement joins TRBV12-3 or TRBV12-4 to TRBJ1-2; 7 nucleotides align to TRBD1. This CDR3 contains 14 residues. V trimming: 5 bases; J trimming: 3 bases; junction bases outside the gene matches: 6. CDR3 loop: CASSPDRDHYGYTF. The CDR3 nucleotides read TGTGCCAGCAGTCCCGACAGGGATCACTATGGCTACACCTTC.

This clonotype has at least ten counts. This beta chain came through as a stray read in a library set up for alpha chains, and its size says little. V usage is TRBV4-1 and J usage is TRBJ2-5; 10 bases agree with TRBD2. CDR3 length equals 18 residues. The germline V gene has CDR1 MGHRA and CDR2 YSYEKL. Unmatched junction bases numbered 12, after V lost 1 base and J lost 4 bases. In nucleotides, the CDR3 is TGCGCCAGCAGCCAAGTGGGAGCGGGGGGGCCGAAGGTAGAGACCCAGTACTTC. Translating it yields CASSQVGAGGPKVETQYF.

This clonotype is medium-sized (0.01 to 0.1%) in the sample. This beta chain represents an off-target read in a library built for alpha chains; its size is of limited meaning. The chain recombines TRBV6-5 with TRBJ2-1; D not resolved. The germline V gene encodes CDR1 MNHEY and CDR2 SVGAGI. Deletions cut 6 bases from V and 1 base from J, with 13 bases between. CDR3 length: 15 residues. CDR3 residues: CASSRKGRSYNEQFF. The CDR3 coding sequence is TGTGCCAGCAGCCGGAAGGGTCGGTCCTACAATGAGCAGTTCTTC.

This clonotype has a count of ten or more. In a library made to pick up alpha chains, this beta chain is a stray read with a size that means little. The rearrangement uses TRBV4-2 and TRBJ2-5; either TRBD1 or TRBD2 may fit D (5 bases each). V lost 4 bases, J lost 5 bases, and 14 bases lay in between. This CDR3 has 14 residues. Germline assignment: CDR1 LGHNA and CDR2 YNFKEQ. The CDR3: CASSLGTRVETQYF. The CDR3 nucleotides are TGTGCCAGCAGCCTCGGGACGAGAGTGGAGACCCAGTACTTC.

The sample holds many counts of this clonotype. This beta chain is an unintended read in a library built for alpha chains; its size means little. This sequence joins TRBV27 and TRBJ1-1; no reliable D call. This CDR3 has 13 residues. Germline V gene sequence: CDR1 MNHEY, CDR2 SMNVEV (reference sequence). Trimming shortened V by 8 bases and J by 1 base, and 11 bases separated the two germline ends. The CDR3 spells CASGSTRNTEAFF. The CDR3 nucleotides are TGTGCCAGCGGATCAACGAGGAACACTGAAGCTTTCTTT.

At least ten counts were recorded for this clonotype. Because this beta chain is a stray read in a library intended to capture alpha chains, its abundance should not be given much weight. The V call is TRBV3-1, the J call TRBJ2-3, with a possible D match to TRBD2 (6 bases). The CDR3 has 14 amino acids. Trimming stripped 6 bases from V and 0 bases from J, with 10 bases between. The V gene's germline CDR1 is LGHDT and CDR2 YNNKEL (reference sequence). DNA of the CDR3: TGTGCCAGCAGTCGACTAGGTAGCACAGATACGCAGTATTTT. As protein: CASSRLGSTDTQYF.

This clonotype has ten or more counts. This beta chain represents an off-target read in a library built for alpha chains; its size is of limited meaning. The chain recombines TRBV10-3 with TRBJ2-7, with 14 bases fitting TRBD2. The ends lost 7 bases at V and 6 bases at J; junction bases unmatched: 5. Germline V gene sequence: CDR1 ENHRY, CDR2 SYGVKD. CDR3 length: 14 residues. The CDR3 DNA is TGTGCCATCAAGGCGGGACTAGCGGGAGTCGAGCAGTACTTC. This gives the protein CAIKAGLAGVEQYF.

This clonotype rates as medium-sized. This beta chain is off target for a library built for alpha chains, so its abundance means little. The chain joins TRBV5-1 to TRBJ1-3; D is undetermined. Trimming pared 0 bases from V and 0 bases from J, leaving 13 bases between. CDR1 SGHRS and CDR2 YFSETQ come from the germline V gene. The CDR3 totals 17 residues. The DNA of the CDR3 is TGCGCCAGCAGCTTGGGTCGGGGTCCCCGCTCTGGAAACACCATATATTTT. Protein sequence: CASSLGRGPRSGNTIYF. Based on the CDR3 plus reference TRBV5-1 and TRBJ1-3, the full variable domain is KAGVTQTPRYLIKTRGQQVTLSCSPISGHRSVSWYQQTPGQGLQFLFEYFSETQRNKGNFPGRFSGRQFSNSRSEMNVSTLELGDSALYLCASSLGRGPRSGNTIYFGEGSWLTVV.

This clonotype was seen at least ten times. This beta chain is off target for a library built for alpha chains, so its abundance means little. V and J are TRBV20-1 and TRBJ2-2; D could derive from TRBD1 or TRBD2 (6 bases each). The CDR3 has 15 amino acids. The germline V and J ends were trimmed by 0 bases and 6 bases, with 14 bases remaining between them. CDR1 DFQATT and CDR2 SNEGSKA come from the germline V gene (reference sequence). CDR3 sequence: CSARDWGAGSGELFF. The DNA of the CDR3 is TGCAGTGCTAGAGATTGGGGGGCAGGTTCCGGGGAGCTGTTTTTT.

In its sample, this clonotype was seen many times. Little can be read into the size of this beta chain, an off-target read in a library designed for alpha chains. The rearrangement links TRBV28 to TRBJ2-1; D is perhaps TRBD1 (5 bases). Germline CDR1 is MDHEN and CDR2 is SYDVKM. This CDR3 has 14 amino acids. Trimming pared 4 bases from V and 9 bases from J, leaving 16 bases between. The CDR3 spells CASSYYRTWGEQFF. CDR3 DNA sequence: TGTGCCAGCAGTTATTACAGGACATGGGGTGAGCAGTTCTTC.

This clonotype was observed at least ten times. Within a library made for alpha chains, this beta chain is off target, and its count is uninformative. The chain links TRBV9 to TRBJ2-7, with D tentatively TRBD2 (6 bases). With 0 bases removed from V and 2 bases from J, the gap between germline ends came to 12 bases. CDR1 is SGDLS and CDR2 is YYNGEE in the germline V gene. The length of the CDR3 is 15 residues. CDR3 region: CASSVGRRGTYEQYF. The CDR3 nucleotides are TGTGCCAGCAGCGTAGGCCGGCGGGGCACCTACGAGCAGTACTTC. Full variable domain (remainder filled in from reference TRBV9 and TRBJ2-7): DSGVTQTPKHLITATGQRVTLRCSPRSGDLSVYWYQQSLDQGLQFLIQYYNGEERAKGNILERFSAQQFPDLHSELNLSSLELGDSALYFCASSVGRRGTYEQYFGPGTRLTVT.

This clonotype was observed many times. Since the library was made to target alpha chains, this beta chain is a stray read and its abundance is not meaningful. The rearrangement joins TRBV19 to TRBJ2-2, with D unclear. V was clipped by 6 bases and J by 0 bases, with 8 bases between them. This CDR3 region has 14 residues. Germline CDR1 and CDR2: LNHDA and SQIVND (reference sequence). CDR3 loop: CASRLFANTGELFF. The CDR3 region has the DNA TGTGCCAGTAGGCTATTCGCGAACACCGGGGAGCTGTTTTTT.